This T cell receptor beta chain was captured in a study of a mutant IDH1 vaccine in newly diagnosed glioma. Study summary: Vaccination started 4-6 weeks after radiotherapy alone, or with temozolomide cycles.

The time point was: week 11, during vaccination. Vaccination used 300 ug of mutant IDH1 20-mer peptide per dose, with topical imiquimod. As to this clone: Its matching antigen is unknown.

In germline, CDR1 is MDHEN, CDR2 SYDVKM. Trimming took off 7 bases at V and 4 bases at J, with 11 bases between the two ends. The CDR3 totals 14 residues. The method was immunoSEQ multiplex PCR; TCRdb's version includes in-frame clones alone and lacks a portion of them. The sample has about 61,000 clones, about 80% seen once; the top ten hold around 6.5%. V usage is TRBV28 and J usage is TRBJ2-6, with D maybe TRBD1 (5 bases). The TCR sequence derives from a man in his fifties with glioma. The sample in question was PBMCs, obtained from a glioma patient whose treatment included an IDH1 peptide vaccine. For the CDR3, the DNA is TGTGCCAGCATGCAGGGCTTGGGGGCCAACGTCCTGACTTTC. Translating it yields CASMQGLGANVLTF.